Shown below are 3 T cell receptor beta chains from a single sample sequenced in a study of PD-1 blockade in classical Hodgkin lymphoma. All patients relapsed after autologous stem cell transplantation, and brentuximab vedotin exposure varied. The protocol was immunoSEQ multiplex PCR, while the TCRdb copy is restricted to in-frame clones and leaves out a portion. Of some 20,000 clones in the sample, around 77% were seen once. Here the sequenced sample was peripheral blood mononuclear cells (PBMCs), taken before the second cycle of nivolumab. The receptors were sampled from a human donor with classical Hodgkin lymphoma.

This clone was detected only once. Written as DNA, the CDR3 is TGCGCCAGCAGCCAAGACTTCACAGGTTTCTATGGCTACACCTTC. It codes for CASSQDFTGFYGYTF. This chain joins TRBV4-1 and TRBJ1-2; TRBD1 might be the D (5 bases). In germline, CDR1 is MGHRA, CDR2 YSYEKL. The CDR3 consists of 15 residues. V was cut by 0 bases and J by 4 bases, with 12 bases left in between.

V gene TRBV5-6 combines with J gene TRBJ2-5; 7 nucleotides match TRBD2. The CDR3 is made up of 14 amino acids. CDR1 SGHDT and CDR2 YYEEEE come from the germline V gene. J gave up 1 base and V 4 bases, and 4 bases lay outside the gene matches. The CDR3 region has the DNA TGTGCCAGCAGCATCGGGGGGAGCCAAGAGACCCAGTACTTC. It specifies CASSIGGSQETQYF.

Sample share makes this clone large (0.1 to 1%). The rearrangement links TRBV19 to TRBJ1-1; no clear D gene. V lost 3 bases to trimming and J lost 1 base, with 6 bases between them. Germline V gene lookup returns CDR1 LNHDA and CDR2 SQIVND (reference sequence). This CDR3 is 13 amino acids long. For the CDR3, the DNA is TGTGCCAGTAGTATGGTAGGGAACACTGAAGCTTTCTTT. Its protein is CASSMVGNTEAFF.